A single sample gave rise to the 20 T cell receptor beta chains below, sequenced in a study of blood T cell repertoires in COVID-19. TCRdb's table, derived via immunoSEQ multiplex PCR, lists solely in-frame clones and lacks some. The table includes 380,000 or so clones, about 89% detected once. Material: PBMCs or T cells enriched from blood (not recorded which). The receptors shown here come from a man aged 25-45 years who had recovered from COVID-19.

J is TRBJ2-2 and V is TRBV5-3; D is ambiguous. TRBV5-3 is an ORF, and what it does is uncertain. The V end was cut by 3 bases, the J end by 5 bases, with 11 bases between. The length of the CDR3 is 14 residues. The CDR3: CARSSLGPTGELFF. In DNA, the CDR3 is TGTGCCAGAAGCTCCCTGGGCCCGACCGGGGAGCTGTTTTTT.

V usage is TRBV3-1 (or the pseudogene TRBV3-2) and J usage is TRBJ2-5, with 14 nucleotides matching TRBD2. Looked up from germline, CDR1 is LGHDT and CDR2 is YNNKEL (reference sequence). CDR3 size: 19 residues. J gave up 1 base and V 2 bases, and 9 bases lay outside the gene matches. The CDR3 sequence: CASSQSRLAGGPFQETQYF. DNA of the CDR3: TGTGCCAGCAGCCAATCCAGACTAGCGGGGGGGCCCTTCCAAGAGACCCAGTACTTC.

The gene calls are TRBV19 and TRBJ1-5; 7 bases fit TRBD1. Germline V lookup: CDR1 LNHDA, CDR2 SQIVND (reference sequence). CDR3 length: 14 amino acids. With 7 bases clipped from V and 3 bases from J, the junction kept 6 bases outside the gene matches. This CDR3 is CASTEGQANQPQHF. In DNA, the CDR3 is TGTGCCAGTACCGAAGGACAGGCCAATCAGCCCCAGCATTTT.

V gene TRBV11-2 combines with J gene TRBJ1-6; D is perhaps TRBD1 (5 bases). The CDR3 contains 16 residues. V was trimmed by 4 bases and J by 10 bases, leaving 20 bases between them. Germline V CDR1 and CDR2: SGHAT, FQNNGV. The CDR3 spells CASSSRIQGFDSPLHF. CDR3 nucleotide sequence: TGTGCCAGCAGCTCCCGAATTCAGGGATTCGACTCACCCCTCCACTTT.

J is TRBJ1-2 and V is TRBV3-1 (or the pseudogene TRBV3-2), with 7 nucleotides matching TRBD1. J lost 1 base, V lost 4 bases, and 9 bases had no gene match. CDR1 and CDR2 (germline): LGHDT, YNNKEL (reference sequence). This CDR3 comprises 16 residues. The CDR3 protein is CASSRGTALINYGYTF. The CDR3 DNA reads TGTGCCAGCAGCCGAGGGACAGCCTTAATTAACTATGGCTACACCTTC.

A single count supports this clone. The chain combines TRBV6-5 with TRBJ2-7; 9 bases match TRBD1. Trimming took 6 bases from V and 2 from J; bases not matched to a gene: 8. Per the germline V gene, CDR1 is MNHEY and CDR2 is SVGAGI. The CDR3 is made up of 15 amino acids. Written as DNA, the CDR3 is TGTGCCAGCAGCACCGGACAGGGGCGACCCTACGAGCAGTACTTC. Translation: CASSTGQGRPYEQYF.

This clone came up once. This chain links TRBV6-5 with TRBJ1-4, with D unclear. Trimming removed 2 bases at V and 3 bases at J, with 13 bases between. Looked up from germline, CDR1 is MNHEY and CDR2 is SVGAGI. This CDR3 is built from 16 residues. CDR3 nucleotides: TGTGCCAGCAGTTACGGTTCACGGAGAGCTAATGAAAAACTGTTTTTT. Its translation: CASSYGSRRANEKLFF.

The V call is TRBV9, the J call TRBJ2-1; D is ambiguous. The CDR3 totals 11 residues. Trimming left V 3 bases short and J 10 bases short, with 8 bases between. Germline CDR1 SGDLS, CDR2 YYNGEE. DNA of the CDR3: TGTGCCAGCAGCGCCGGCAGGGAGCAGTTCTTC. Its translation: CASSAGREQFF.

The chain has TRBV7-2 and TRBJ1-6; possibly TRBD1 for D (6 bases). Germline CDR1 reads SGHTA; CDR2 reads FQGNSA. This CDR3 spans 17 amino acids. With 2 bases removed from V and 7 bases from J, the gap between germline ends came to 18 bases. CDR3 sequence reads: CASSLIIGGGGNSPLHF. The CDR3 DNA reads TGTGCCAGCAGCTTAATTATTGGGGGGGGCGGGAATTCACCCCTCCACTTT.

The CDR3 sequence: CASSLLGSQNTEAFF. In nucleotides, the CDR3 is TGTGCCAGCAGTTTATTGGGGAGCCAGAACACTGAAGCTTTCTTT. V usage is TRBV27 and J usage is TRBJ1-1; D is unresolved. The CDR3 contains 15 residues. V was pared by 1 base and J by 1 base, with 10 bases between. CDR1 and CDR2 (germline): MNHEY, SMNVEV (reference sequence).

This clone was found a few times. The chain combines TRBV30 with TRBJ1-2; D might be TRBD1 (6 bases). The CDR3 sequence is 11 residues long. V lost 4 bases to trimming and J lost 8 bases, with 11 bases between them. Germline CDR1 GTSNPN, CDR2 SVGIG (reference sequence). CDR3 protein: CAWNRAEGYTF. CDR3 bases: TGTGCCTGGAACAGGGCGGAGGGCTACACCTTC.

The chain joins TRBV15 to TRBJ2-6, with 10 bases matching TRBD1. The length of the CDR3 is 17 residues. The V gene end was trimmed by 1 base and the J gene end by 2 bases; junction bases not matched to a gene: 2. The germline gives CDR1 LNHNV, CDR2 YYDKDF (reference sequence). The CDR3 region is CATSRGQGAAGANVLTF. The CDR3, as DNA: TGTGCCACCAGCAGAGGACAGGGGGCTGCTGGGGCCAACGTCCTGACTTTC.

J is TRBJ2-1 and V is TRBV4-1; D gene ambiguous. V lost 0 bases, J lost 8 bases, and 17 bases lay in between. The germline V gene has CDR1 MGHRA and CDR2 YSYEKL. The CDR3 is made up of 16 amino acids. CDR3 loop: CASSQDPASAVHEQFF. The CDR3 nucleotides are TGCGCCAGCAGCCAAGACCCAGCTAGTGCGGTCCATGAGCAGTTCTTC.

The rearrangement uses TRBV4-2 and TRBJ2-7; 9 positions agree with TRBD2. From germline, CDR1 is LGHNA and CDR2 YNFKEQ. The CDR3 contains 16 residues. V was pared by 0 bases and J by 6 bases, with 9 bases of the junction left unmatched. The CDR3: CASSQDQAAGGAEQYF. CDR3 nucleotides: TGTGCCAGCAGCCAAGATCAAGCAGCGGGGGGCGCCGAGCAGTACTTC.

This clone was picked up one time. The genes are TRBV6-1 and TRBJ1-4; 7 positions agree with TRBD1. From germline, CDR1 is MNHNS and CDR2 SASEGT. This CDR3 contains 15 residues. With V trimmed by 2 bases and J by 8 bases, 8 bases remained unmatched. DNA of the CDR3: TGTGCCAGCAGTGAAAAGGGACAGTCTTGGGAAAAACTGTTTTTT. This encodes CASSEKGQSWEKLFF.

The V and J genes are TRBV7-8 and TRBJ1-2, with D possibly matching TRBD1 (5 bases). The V gene's germline CDR1 is SGHVS and CDR2 FQNEAQ. The CDR3 length is 16 residues. The ends were cut back, 1 base at V and 4 bases at J, with 16 bases in the middle. The CDR3 nucleotides are TGTGCCAGCAGCTTAGGATCCAAGGGGTCGGTCTATGGCTACACCTTC. The encoded protein is CASSLGSKGSVYGYTF.

The chain carries TRBV12-3 or TRBV12-4 and TRBJ1-6; D is ambiguous. The CDR3 covers 13 residues. Trimming left V 4 bases short and J 6 bases short, with 7 bases between. CDR3 region: CASSSNSNSPLHF. The CDR3 region has the DNA TGTGCCAGCAGTTCAAACAGTAATTCACCCCTCCACTTT.

The chain combines TRBV12-3 or TRBV12-4 with TRBJ2-5, with a tentative D call TRBD2 (5 bases). This CDR3 is built from 13 residues. Trimming removed 7 bases at V and 2 bases at J, with 11 bases between. This chain's CDR3 is CASMAGPQETQYF. The CDR3 DNA reads TGTGCCAGCATGGCGGGCCCGCAAGAGACCCAGTACTTC.

The genes are TRBV7-3 and TRBJ1-2; 9 bases are shared with TRBD1. Germline V gives CDR1 SGHTA, CDR2 FQGTGA. Unmatched junction bases numbered 6, after V lost 3 bases and J lost 4 bases. The CDR3 loop spans 15 amino acids. This CDR3 reads CASSFTGTGSYGYTF. The CDR3 bases are TGTGCCAGCAGCTTCACCGGGACAGGGAGCTATGGCTACACCTTC. Filled out from reference TRBV7-3 and TRBJ1-2, the complete variable domain reads GAGVSQTPSNKVTEKGKYVELRCDPISGHTALYWYRQSLGQGPEFLIYFQGTGAADDSGLPNDRFFAVRPEGSVSTLKIQRTERGDSAVYLCASSFTGTGSYGYTFGSGTRLTVV.

This chain joins TRBV7-8 and TRBJ2-3; D perhaps matches TRBD2 (6 bases). The CDR3 is made up of 16 amino acids. Germline V gene data show CDR1 as SGHVS and CDR2 as FQNEAQ. V was trimmed by 6 bases and J by 1 base, leaving 17 bases between them. The CDR3 protein is CASRAGGPRGTDTQYF. CDR3 nucleotides: TGTGCCAGCAGGGCCGGGGGACCTAGGGGCACAGATACGCAGTATTTT.